Here is one T cell receptor beta chain with its context. Its target antigen remains unknown. No base-level quality is on record; no much larger clone is a single base apart. The CDR3 has 15 amino acids, counting the end cysteine and phenylalanine. The read is trimmed to its CDR3 DNA, 45 bases read in frame from base 1. V and J are trimmed by 3 bases and 3 bases, and the gene matches miss 6 bases of the junction. From the germline V gene, CDR1 is KGHSH and CDR2 is LQKENI. This entry belongs to a study of T cell changes during pregnancy in multiple sclerosis (dated by TCRdb to about 2019). For context, the study as a whole: The study looked at changes in the T cell repertoire across pregnancy in women with multiple sclerosis.

The library was generated by the immunoSEQ multiplex PCR assay. TCRdb holds this immuneACCESS table with in-frame rearrangements only. Some clones are missing; in checked studies, unresolved V genes explain under half, and the rest has no known cause. The sample data list 30,000 to 45,000 clones, and about nine tenths of these were observed just once. The ten largest clones capture 0.45% to 0.5% of the sample. The sequencing used CD4+ T cells from peripheral blood mononuclear cells, collected in the second trimester of pregnancy. The source of this sequence is a female donor in good health, enrolled as a control in a pregnancy study. Here the chain combines TRBV18 and TRBJ2-3; the central 7 bases match TRBD1. The CDR3 reads CASSPIGTVTDTQYF. DNA sequence: TGTGCCAGCTCACCTATAGGGACAGTGACAGATACGCAGTATTTT.